This T cell receptor (beta chain) was recorded in a study of quantifying T cell responses using KT2 cells (dated by TCRdb to 2016 to 2017). With regard to the full study: RNA was DNase-treated and reverse transcribed with TCR alpha and beta constant-region primers, mostly using SuperScript III. To prevent over-amplification, PCR2 was performed as a SYBR Green qPCR and halted at a predetermined fluorescence threshold. Under optimum conditions, the T4 ligation step was estimated to exceed 10% efficiency.

Findings and caveats that apply to the study as a whole: No side-by-side comparison between this pipeline and other TCR sequencing techniques was included in the study. KT2 sequences were detected down to the lowest spike-in tested, about one KT2 cell per 100,000 PBMC. Detection of KT2 sequences showed saturation at very high KT2 spike-in numbers. Over several orders of magnitude, the number of KT2 alpha and beta sequences rose linearly with the number of KT2 cells put in.

This clonotype was seen repeatedly, ten times or more. There is no known antigen for this receptor. One base away there is no much larger clone; base qualities are not given. Libraries were made using UMI-ligation and nested PCR. T4 RNA ligase 1 was used to ligate a single-stranded oligonucleotide containing the Illumina SP2 sequence and a UMI to the 3' end of the cDNA. PCR1 used around 4 cycles (98 degrees C 15 s, 69 degrees C 30 s, 72 degrees C 40 s), and the beta primer was an equimolar mix of RC1.1 and RC1.2 that covered TRBC1 and TRBC2. From PCR2 onward, TCR alpha and beta chains were processed separately, and sample indices and Illumina adaptors were added. The UMI was composed of 12 random nucleotides, arranged as two hexamers separated by a spacer, and was positioned after an 8-base spacer. Libraries were sequenced on an Illumina MiSeq using v2 2x251 paired-end chemistry, with eleven to twelve samples typically included per run. PhiX DNA was added at about 5-8% to each sequencing library so that diversity was increased. The authors' pipeline ran thus. Raw reads were converted to FASTQ with bcl2fastq and were demultiplexed by dual indices with Demultiplexor. V and J genes were assigned by Decombinator through tag matching that permitted a single base-pair mismatch. Using UMIs, Collapsinator corrected both sequencing errors and the frequency errors that come from PCR heterogeneity. CDR3Translator converted Decombinator identifiers to nucleotide sequence, translated to amino acids, and extracted CDR3 using C- and N-terminal motifs. Each distinct KT2 TCR was counted as one cluster of KT2 sequences that shared a single unique molecular identifier. The public reads were run again by TCRdb, first through fastp at Q25 and then through MiXCR, and only productive beta chains were kept. Rows are unified per CDR3 protein, each entry keeping the most common DNA and genes. The V and J calls and clone size come from TCRdb's table, not from the authors' own analysis. The sample contains 30,000 or so distinct CDR3 sequences, 7.3% of them found a single time. 15% to 17% of the sample goes to the ten largest clones.

To test the sensitivity and accuracy of the pipeline, known numbers of KT2, a T cell clone whose TCR had already been sequenced, were spiked into unfractionated PBMC. A range of KT2-to-PBMC ratios was produced by mixing KT2 cells with a fixed number of PBMC. CDR3 length: 12 amino acids, cysteine to phenylalanine. Only CDR3 DNA is held: 36 bases, read in frame from base 1. Via the germline V gene, CDR1 is SGHTS and CDR2 YDEGEE. V and J lose 2 bases and 7 bases, and a span of 10 bases separates them. The V and J genes are TRBV5-8 and TRBJ2-7; the D gene is unclear. The TCR was taken from a human donor. The source material was PBMCs spiked with cells of the T cell clone KT2. The DNA reads as follows: TGTGCCAGCAGCTTACTCTTCCGGGAGCAGTACTTC. This yields the protein CASSLLFREQYF.